The 12 T cell receptor beta chains in this list originate from one sample, sequenced in a study of blood T cell repertoires in COVID-19. TCRdb's table, derived via immunoSEQ multiplex PCR, lists solely in-frame clones and lacks some. In the table there are 40,000 or so clones, 91% of which are singletons. The source material was peripheral blood. The receptors originated from a man in his fifties with active COVID-19.

The sample holds one count of this clone. This chain connects TRBV29-1 to TRBJ2-7; 7 nucleotides match TRBD1. Losses at the gene ends were 4 bases for V and 3 bases for J; bases not matched to a gene: 3. Germline assignment: CDR1 SQVTM and CDR2 ANQGSEA. This CDR3 contains 12 residues. The CDR3 loop is CSVGRQGYEQYF. In DNA, the CDR3 is TGCAGCGTTGGGAGACAGGGCTACGAGCAGTACTTC.

The genes are TRBV5-4 and TRBJ1-6, with D possibly TRBD1 on 6 matching bases. CDR1 and CDR2 from the germline V gene are SGHNT and YYREEE (reference sequence). CDR3 size: 14 residues. Trimming stripped 4 bases from V and 7 bases from J, with 12 bases between. CDR3 bases: TGTGCCAGCAGCCTCCAGGGGACAAATTCACCCCTCCACTTT. Amino acid sequence: CASSLQGTNSPLHF.

The chain links TRBV5-5 to TRBJ2-7; TRBD1 agrees at 7 bases. V lost 1 base and J lost 2; bases outside the gene matches: 6. In germline, CDR1 is SGHKS, CDR2 YYEKEE (reference sequence). The CDR3 extends over 15 amino acids. The CDR3 region has the DNA TGTGCCAGCAGCTTGCAACAGGGGTCGACCTACGAGCAGTACTTC. Protein: CASSLQQGSTYEQYF. Drawing the rest from reference TRBV5-5 and TRBJ2-7, the complete variable domain is DAGVTQSPTHLIKTRGQQVTLRCSPISGHKSVSWYQQVLGQGPQFIFQYYEKEERGRGNFPDRFSARQFPNYSSELNVNALLLGDSALYLCASSLQQGSTYEQYFGPGTRLTVT.

The CDR3 nucleotides read TGCGCCAGCAGCCAAGTGGGGACACACCGGGGAGCTTTCTTT. Protein: CASSQVGTHRGAFF. This rearrangement joins TRBV4-1 to TRBJ1-1, with a weak D call TRBD1 (6 bases). Trimming shortened V by 1 base and J by 10 bases, and 16 bases separated the two germline ends. Germline CDR1 reads MGHRA; CDR2 reads YSYEKL. This CDR3 has 14 amino acids.

The genes are TRBV23-1 and TRBJ1-1; D call uncertain. TRBV23-1 is reported as an ORF; its role is uncertain. This CDR3 is built from 13 residues. Trimming left V 4 bases short and J 1 base short, with 7 bases between. CDR3 loop: CASSRRSNTEAFF. CDR3 nucleotide sequence: TGCGCCAGCAGTCGTCGGTCGAACACTGAAGCTTTCTTT.

The J gene is TRBJ1-2, the V gene TRBV4-3; 8 nucleotides agree with TRBD1. This CDR3 has 15 residues. The V segment lost 5 bases and the J segment 2 bases; nucleotides outside the gene matches: 7. Germline-derived CDR1 and CDR2 are LGHNA and YSLEER. Written as DNA, the CDR3 is TGCGCCAGCAGCTACGAGAGACAGGGGAACTATGGCTACACCTTC. Protein product: CASSYERQGNYGYTF.

The J gene is TRBJ2-2, the V gene TRBV10-3; D uncertain. Deletions cut 4 bases from V and 5 bases from J, with 14 bases between. This CDR3 has 15 residues. CDR1 is ENHRY, CDR2 SYGVKD, per germline. The CDR3 DNA follows: TGTGCCATCAGTGCGAGAGGCCCGCCGACCGGGGAGCTGTTTTTT. Protein sequence: CAISARGPPTGELFF.

The chain has TRBV4-2 and TRBJ2-2, with TRBD1 matching 7 bases. In germline, CDR1 is LGHNA, CDR2 YNFKEQ. The CDR3 is made up of 15 amino acids. V trimming: 4 bases; J trimming: 2 bases; junction bases outside the gene matches: 4. CDR3 loop: CASSPGTANTGELFF. DNA of the CDR3: TGTGCCAGCAGCCCCGGGACAGCCAACACCGGGGAGCTGTTTTTT.

J is TRBJ2-1 and V is TRBV5-1; 11 bases fit TRBD2. Trimming at V came to 4 bases and at J to 5 bases, leaving 5 bases not matched to a gene. Germline assignment: CDR1 SGHRS and CDR2 YFSETQ. The CDR3 sequence is 15 residues long. The CDR3 DNA is TGCGCCAGCAGCACCGCTAGCGGGGGGAACAATGAGCAGTTCTTC. Amino acids: CASSTASGGNNEQFF.

The chain joins TRBV5-4 to TRBJ2-3, with TRBD1 identical over 8 bases. With 4 bases clipped from V and 4 bases from J, the junction kept 5 bases outside the gene matches. Looked up from germline, CDR1 is SGHNT and CDR2 is YYREEE (reference sequence). The CDR3 is 14 residues long. CDR3 amino acids: CASSAKQGADTQYF. In DNA form, the CDR3 reads TGTGCCAGCAGCGCTAAACAGGGGGCAGATACGCAGTATTTT.

This chain joins TRBV5-6 and TRBJ1-1; 12 nucleotides agree with TRBD1. Germline V lookup: CDR1 SGHDT, CDR2 YYEEEE. The CDR3 is made up of 14 amino acids. Trimming at V came to 3 bases and at J to 6 bases, leaving 3 bases not matched to a gene. The CDR3, as DNA: TGTGCCAGCAGCTCCCGGGACAGGGGGCCTGAAGCTTTCTTT. This codes for CASSSRDRGPEAFF.

This chain connects TRBV6-5 to TRBJ2-7; 14 bases are a match to TRBD2. Germline CDR1 is MNHEY and CDR2 is SVGAGI. There are 15 residues in the CDR3. V shed 6 bases, J shed 5 bases, and the junction held 6 bases outside the gene matches. The CDR3 DNA follows: TGTGCCAGCAGCCCCAAGGGACTAGCGGGAGACGAGCAGTACTTC. Translation gives CASSPKGLAGDEQYF.